This TCR beta chain was recorded in a study of cytomegalovirus exposure and HLA in healthy donors. Points from the study as a whole: Later analysis suggested links between common viral pathogens and several top significant clusters.

The germline gives CDR1 SNHLY, CDR2 FYNNEI. V gave up 10 bases and J gave up 6 bases, with 9 bases separating them. The CDR3 loop spans 10 amino acids. The PCR contained 60 Vbeta and 13 Jbeta primers. TCRdb keeps only in-frame clones here, not all; method: immunoSEQ multiplex PCR. The sample includes 200,000 to 250,000 clones, approximately 80% of them seen just once. Worth noting for this clone: Its antigen remains unidentified.

Sequencing was carried out using PBMCs. The chain combines TRBV2 with TRBJ1-2; D is ambiguous. The TCR originated in a woman between 35 and 50 years old in good health and CMV-seronegative. Here the CDR3 reads CAKGADGYTF. In nucleotides, the CDR3 is TGTGCCAAGGGAGCGGATGGCTACACCTTC.